The 31 T cell receptor beta chains given below trace back to one sample, sequenced in a study of spatial heterogeneity in lung cancer. Specified time point: sample taken at primary tumor resection. TCRdb reprocessed the 5' RACE reads via MiXCR and lists one record per CDR3 protein. The sample includes about 24,000 distinct CDR3 sequences, roughly 10% of them seen just once. The antigens these receptors bind are not known. Study-level points and caveats: How many expanded intratumoral alpha and beta TCRs were present tracked the tumor mutation count, which was a count of nonsynonymous mutations.

Source: lung tumor tissue, taken at surgery. The receptors come from a male donor with early-stage non-small cell lung cancer.

The sample holds a few counts of this clonotype. The chain carries TRBV5-5 and TRBJ2-3; weak D call: TRBD2 (6 bases). The germline V gene has CDR1 SGHKS and CDR2 YYEKEE (reference sequence). The V end lost 2 bases, the J end lost 2 bases, and 9 bases lay between the germline ends. This CDR3 contains 14 residues. This CDR3 reads CASSFGTATDTQYF. CDR3 sequence (DNA): TGTGCCAGCAGCTTTGGGACTGCCACAGATACGCAGTATTTT.

This chain links TRBV7-9 with TRBJ1-4, with D hard to call. The ends were cut back, 4 bases at V and 12 bases at J, with 18 bases in the middle. The V gene's germline CDR1 is SEHNR and CDR2 FQNEAQ (reference sequence). The CDR3 consists of 14 residues. This chain's CDR3 is CASSSAPDLSELFF. CDR3 DNA sequence: TGTGCCAGCAGCTCGGCGCCGGATTTGTCGGAACTGTTTTTT.

In its sample, this clonotype was seen many times. This chain connects TRBV7-9 to TRBJ2-3; 8 positions match TRBD2. Trimming took 5 bases from V and 5 from J; bases not matched to a gene: 9. The CDR3 is 15 amino acids. Per germline, CDR1 SEHNR and CDR2 FQNEAQ (reference sequence). The CDR3 sequence is CASSTTSGGGDTQYF. In nucleotides, the CDR3 is TGTGCCAGCAGCACCACTAGCGGAGGGGGAGATACGCAGTATTTT. The full variable domain, rest sourced from reference TRBV7-9 and TRBJ2-3, is DTGVSQNPRHKITKRGQNVTFRCDPISEHNRLYWYRQTLGQGPEFLTYFQNEAQLEKSRLLSDRFSAERPKGSFSTLEIQRTEQGDSAMYLCASSTTSGGGDTQYFGPGTRLTVL.

This clonotype was seen at least ten times. V gene TRBV7-9 combines with J gene TRBJ1-2, with a tentative D call TRBD1 (5 bases). Germline V lookup: CDR1 SEHNR, CDR2 FQNEAQ (reference sequence). The CDR3 contains 16 residues. V lost 6 bases, J lost 6 bases, and 23 bases lay in between. The CDR3 sequence is CASSPLHRSYDNGYTF. CDR3 DNA sequence: TGTGCCAGCAGTCCGCTCCACAGGTCTTACGACAATGGCTACACCTTC.

This clonotype has at least ten counts. The chain recombines TRBV18 with TRBJ1-1; no definite D call. The length of the CDR3 is 12 residues. Trimming pared 3 bases from V and 5 bases from J, leaving 7 bases between. Per germline, CDR1 KGHSH and CDR2 LQKENI. The CDR3 DNA follows: TGTGCCAGCTCACCGACAAAGACTGAAGCTTTCTTT. Translation gives CASSPTKTEAFF.

The J gene is TRBJ2-5, the V gene TRBV5-4; 11 bases agree with TRBD2. Per germline, CDR1 SGHNT and CDR2 YYREEE (reference sequence). There are 15 residues in the CDR3. The J segment lost 9 bases and the V segment lost 0 bases, leaving 7 bases of the junction unmatched. The CDR3 region is CASSLGLAGSSAQYF. Written as DNA, the CDR3 is TGTGCCAGCAGCTTGGGACTAGCGGGGTCGAGTGCCCAGTACTTC.

This clonotype showed up just once. A much larger clone lies a single base off, so this may be a read error. Lacking the conserved final phenylalanine or tryptophan, this CDR3 likely reflects a read error. This chain connects TRBV7-8 to TRBJ1-2, with D possibly being TRBD1 (5 bases). This CDR3 contains 16 residues. V lost 3 bases and J 6 bases, leaving 20 bases between the germline ends. The germline CDR1 and CDR2 sequences are SGHVS and FQNEAQ. Written as DNA, the CDR3 is TGTGCCAGCAGCTTCCGGGACCCCTGGTTCTTGGATGGCTACACCTTA. It codes for CASSFRDPWFLDGYTL.

This clonotype was seen ten or more times. This chain links TRBV28 with TRBJ1-5; no firm D call. Trimming left V 3 bases short and J 2 bases short, with 14 bases between. The CDR3 is 16 residues long. Germline CDR1 is MDHEN and CDR2 is SYDVKM. The CDR3 DNA reads TGTGCCAGCAGTTTGAGGGCGAGTTTGGGCAATCAGCCCCAGCATTTT. Protein sequence: CASSLRASLGNQPQHF.

This clonotype was seen repeatedly, ten times or more. The chain employs TRBV6-2 or TRBV6-3 and TRBJ2-6; D possibly corresponds to TRBD2 (6 bases). V was cut by 2 bases and J by 4 bases, with 12 bases left in between. The CDR3 sequence is 16 residues long. CDR1 is MNHEY, CDR2 SVGEGT, per germline. The CDR3 DNA reads as TGTGCCAGCAGTTACCCAGGGAGGCTGGGGGCCAACGTCCTGACTTTC. Protein: CASSYPGRLGANVLTF.

V is TRBV28 and J is TRBJ2-1; D gene ambiguous. Germline lookup yields CDR1 MDHEN and CDR2 SYDVKM. V gave up 5 bases and J gave up 7 bases, with 15 bases separating them. This CDR3 contains 14 residues. CDR3 nucleotides: TGTGCCAGCAGTCCCGGTACGGTAGGTAATGAGCAGTTCTTC. Translating it yields CASSPGTVGNEQFF.

This clonotype turned up a few times. This chain uses TRBV12-3 or TRBV12-4 with TRBJ1-2; D remains ambiguous. The V end was cut by 5 bases, the J end by 5 bases, with 12 bases between. The CDR3 is 13 residues long. The CDR3 nucleotides are TGTGCCAGCAGTCTAAATCGGGATTATGGCTACACCTTC. This gives the protein CASSLNRDYGYTF.

The sample holds a few counts of this clonotype. The chain has TRBV5-1 and TRBJ2-7; D ambiguous. The CDR3 is 14 residues long. V gave up 1 base and J gave up 6 bases, with 14 bases separating them. Germline V CDR1 and CDR2: SGHRS, YFSETQ. CDR3 DNA: TGCGCCAGCAGCTTGTCTGCGGTCTCAGGCGAGCAGTACTTC. Translation gives CASSLSAVSGEQYF.

This clonotype was counted a few times. This rearrangement joins TRBV5-1 to TRBJ2-5; D is uncertain. Germline V gene sequence: CDR1 SGHRS, CDR2 YFSETQ. CDR3 length: 11 residues. Trimming left V 5 bases short and J 3 bases short, with 5 bases between. The CDR3: CASRGEETQYF. The CDR3 DNA sequence: TGCGCCAGCAGGGGCGAAGAGACCCAGTACTTC. Looking up the rest from reference TRBV5-1 and TRBJ2-5 gives the full variable domain: KAGVTQTPRYLIKTRGQQVTLSCSPISGHRSVSWYQQTPGQGLQFLFEYFSETQRNKGNFPGRFSGRQFSNSRSEMNVSTLELGDSALYLCASRGEETQYFGPGTRLLVL.

This clonotype was seen only a few times. The chain employs TRBV2 and TRBJ2-3, with TRBD1 identical over 9 bases. The CDR3 runs to 15 residues. J was trimmed by 4 bases and V by 7 bases; bases with no gene match: 9. Germline V CDR1 and CDR2: SNHLY, FYNNEI. The CDR3 nucleotides are TGTGCCAGCACGTACTACAGGGGGCGGGCAGATACGCAGTATTTT. It codes for CASTYYRGRADTQYF.

This clonotype occurred many times. The chain has TRBV12-3 or TRBV12-4 and TRBJ2-2, with TRBD1 as a possible D gene (6 bases). V was pared by 2 bases and J by 2 bases, with 15 bases between. The CDR3 spans 17 residues. The CDR3 sequence: CASSLRTGLFNTGELFF. The CDR3 DNA follows: TGTGCCAGCAGTTTAAGAACAGGGCTGTTTAACACCGGGGAGCTGTTTTTT.

This clonotype was recorded at least ten times. CDR3 region: CASSFVADSNQPQHF. The CDR3 region has the DNA TGTGCCAGCAGCTTCGTCGCAGATAGCAATCAGCCCCAGCATTTT. The chain combines TRBV7-2 with TRBJ1-5; D is unresolved. CDR3 size: 15 residues. Trimming took 3 bases from V and 0 from J, leaving 9 bases between them. Germline loops: CDR1 SGHTA, CDR2 FQGNSA.

The chain is built from TRBV7-2 and TRBJ2-3, with D tentatively TRBD2 (5 bases). From germline, CDR1 is SGHTA and CDR2 FQGNSA. V shed 5 bases and J shed 0 bases, with 15 bases lying between them. The CDR3 runs to 16 residues. This CDR3 reads CASSKRGSPSTDTQYF. The CDR3 nucleotides read TGTGCCAGCAGCAAACGGGGAAGCCCTAGCACAGATACGCAGTATTTT.

V is TRBV7-8 and J is TRBJ1-1, with D unresolved. V was clipped by 2 bases and J by 0 bases, with 4 bases between them. Looked up from germline, CDR1 is SGHVS and CDR2 is FQNEAQ. The CDR3 loop spans 13 amino acids. The DNA for the CDR3 is TGTGCCAGCAGCTTAACTCTGAACACTGAAGCTTTCTTT. It yields the protein CASSLTLNTEAFF.

This clonotype was seen a handful of times. The chain has TRBV5-5 and TRBJ2-7, with D possibly called TRBD1 or TRBD2 (5 bases each). Germline CDR1 SGHKS, CDR2 YYEKEE (reference sequence). The CDR3 contains 14 residues. V lost 0 bases and J 2 bases, leaving 9 bases between the germline ends. The CDR3 DNA follows: TGTGCCAGCAGCTTGGGGGGACGGACCTACGAGCAGTACTTC. As protein: CASSLGGRTYEQYF.

The rearrangement joins TRBV3-1 to TRBJ2-7; D assignment may be TRBD1 or TRBD2 (5 bases each). Looked up from germline, CDR1 is LGHDT and CDR2 is YNNKEL (reference sequence). CDR3 size: 11 residues. Deletions cut 6 bases from V and 7 bases from J, with 10 bases between. The CDR3: CASRGVGEQYF. CDR3 bases: TGTGCCAGCAGGGGGGTTGGGGAGCAGTACTTC.

This chain uses TRBV6-4 with TRBJ2-5; D might be TRBD1 or TRBD2, each matching 6 bases. This CDR3 comprises 13 residues. Per germline, CDR1 MRHNA and CDR2 SNTAGT. Trimming removed 6 bases from V and 5 bases from J, with 13 bases in between. In DNA form, the CDR3 reads TGTGCCAGCAGCCTACAGGGAGGCGAGACCCAGTACTTC. Translation: CASSLQGGETQYF.

The chain is built from TRBV28 and TRBJ2-3; D is ambiguous. This CDR3 contains 12 residues. Germline values: CDR1 MDHEN, CDR2 SYDVKM. The V end lost 8 bases, the J end lost 2 bases, and 8 bases lay between the germline ends. In DNA, the CDR3 is TGTGCCAGCGTTGCCACCACAGATACGCAGTATTTT. Protein product: CASVATTDTQYF.

This clonotype was seen at least ten times. The gene calls are TRBV12-3 or TRBV12-4 and TRBJ2-7, with D perhaps TRBD1 or TRBD2 (5 bases each). V lost 1 base to trimming and J lost 6 bases, with 19 bases between them. The CDR3 extends over 16 amino acids. Here the CDR3 DNA reads TGTGCCAGCAGTTTAGGGATACAGGTGAGGGGCGGCGAGCAGTACTTC. Amino acid sequence: CASSLGIQVRGGEQYF.

This clonotype was recorded at least ten times. The chain is built from TRBV28 and TRBJ2-7; 9 positions match TRBD1. This CDR3 is built from 13 residues. The V segment lost 7 bases and the J segment 2 bases; nucleotides outside the gene matches: 3. CDR1 and CDR2 from the germline V gene are MDHEN and SYDVKM. The CDR3 reads CASIGTGTYEQYF. DNA for the CDR3: TGTGCCAGCATTGGGACAGGGACCTACGAGCAGTACTTC.

Many counts were recorded for this clonotype. This sequence joins TRBV27 and TRBJ1-5; D is unresolved. Germline V gene sequence: CDR1 MNHEY, CDR2 SMNVEV (reference sequence). The germline V and J ends were trimmed by 5 bases and 6 bases, with 11 bases remaining between them. The CDR3 covers 13 residues. The CDR3 coding sequence is TGTGCCAGCAGTCCTGGCCGGGGTCAGCCCCAGCATTTT. This translates into CASSPGRGQPQHF.

This clonotype was observed at least ten times. V is TRBV7-6 and J is TRBJ2-5, with D maybe TRBD1 (5 bases). With 0 bases removed from V and 7 bases from J, the gap between germline ends came to 9 bases. This CDR3 is built from 13 residues. Germline V lookup: CDR1 SGHVS, CDR2 FNYEAQ. The CDR3 DNA reads TGTGCCAGCAGCTTAGCGCATACAGGGACCCAGTACTTC. It yields the protein CASSLAHTGTQYF. Full variable domain (outside the CDR3, taken from reference TRBV7-6 and TRBJ2-5): GAGVSQSPRYKVTKRGQDVALRCDPISGHVSLYWYRQALGQGPEFLTYFNYEAQQDKSGLPNDRFSAERPEGSISTLTIQRTEQRDSAMYRCASSLAHTGTQYFGPGTRLLVL.

The sample holds many counts of this clonotype. J is TRBJ1-1 and V is TRBV6-5; D possibly corresponds to TRBD1 (6 bases). The CDR3 has 13 amino acids. Trimming shortened V by 5 bases and J by 5 bases, and 12 bases separated the two germline ends. Germline CDR1 is MNHEY and CDR2 is SVGAGI. The CDR3 is CASSPPQGTEAFF. The DNA for the CDR3 is TGTGCCAGCAGTCCTCCTCAGGGGACTGAAGCTTTCTTT.

This clonotype has at least ten counts. The chain is built from TRBV20-1 and TRBJ2-1, with 10 bases that match TRBD2. The CDR3 spans 14 residues. Germline V gene data show CDR1 as DFQATT and CDR2 as SNEGSKA (reference sequence). V lost 3 bases and J lost 9; bases outside the gene matches: 8. CDR3 sequence reads: CSASRASGRLEQFF. DNA for the CDR3: TGCAGTGCTAGTAGAGCTAGCGGGAGACTTGAGCAGTTCTTC.

This clonotype occurred many times. This chain links TRBV5-1 with TRBJ2-5; 12 bases map to TRBD1. Germline trimming cut 4 bases from V and 5 bases from J; bases unmatched to any gene: 6. Germline assignment: CDR1 SGHRS and CDR2 YFSETQ. This CDR3 contains 15 residues. CDR3 protein: CASSPGTGGVETQYF. CDR3 sequence (DNA): TGCGCCAGCAGCCCCGGGACAGGGGGCGTTGAGACCCAGTACTTC.

This clonotype appeared a few times. The V and J genes are TRBV7-3 and TRBJ2-5, with D unclear. V was shortened by 5 bases and J by 5 bases, with 12 bases between the two germline ends. Germline V gene data show CDR1 as SGHTA and CDR2 as FQGTGA. CDR3 length equals 13 residues. The CDR3 loop reads CASSLTIGETQYF. The CDR3 coding sequence is TGTGCCAGCAGCCTTACTATCGGGGAGACCCAGTACTTC.

V usage is TRBV27 and J usage is TRBJ1-6; 9 bases agree with TRBD1. Losses at the gene ends were 2 bases for V and 8 bases for J; bases not matched to a gene: 1. Germline V lookup: CDR1 MNHEY, CDR2 SMNVEV (reference sequence). The CDR3 has 14 residues. Written as DNA, the CDR3 is TGTGCCAGCAGTTTAGGGACAGGGTATTCACCCCTCCACTTT. Translation gives CASSLGTGYSPLHF.